This TCR beta chain was sequenced in a study of T cell responses to AZD1222 COVID-19 vaccine. Study conclusions and caveats: After the peak T cell response, and only then, were repertoires sampled. Clonal diversity may have been underestimated in mostly white British donors. Vaccination with two AZD1222 doses was followed by a rise in Spike-specific TCR breadth and depth.

Sequenced by immunoSEQ multiplex PCR; TCRdb stores in-frame clones only, minus some. Of roughly 180,000 clones listed, about nine tenths were seen once; the top ten hold around 3.7%. In regard to this clone: Antigen: not known.

Germline loops: CDR1 MNHEY, CDR2 SVGEGT. Trimming left V 2 bases short and J 7 bases short, with 17 bases between. This CDR3 has 15 amino acids. The source was peripheral blood, collected 28 days after the second AZD1222 dose. The chain links TRBV6-2 or TRBV6-3 to TRBJ1-2; no firm D call. This TCR was sampled from an adult who received the AZD1222 COVID-19 vaccine. The CDR3 DNA sequence: TGTGCCAGCAGTTACCCCGAAAAGGACGCCGCTGGCTACACCTTC. This encodes CASSYPEKDAAGYTF.